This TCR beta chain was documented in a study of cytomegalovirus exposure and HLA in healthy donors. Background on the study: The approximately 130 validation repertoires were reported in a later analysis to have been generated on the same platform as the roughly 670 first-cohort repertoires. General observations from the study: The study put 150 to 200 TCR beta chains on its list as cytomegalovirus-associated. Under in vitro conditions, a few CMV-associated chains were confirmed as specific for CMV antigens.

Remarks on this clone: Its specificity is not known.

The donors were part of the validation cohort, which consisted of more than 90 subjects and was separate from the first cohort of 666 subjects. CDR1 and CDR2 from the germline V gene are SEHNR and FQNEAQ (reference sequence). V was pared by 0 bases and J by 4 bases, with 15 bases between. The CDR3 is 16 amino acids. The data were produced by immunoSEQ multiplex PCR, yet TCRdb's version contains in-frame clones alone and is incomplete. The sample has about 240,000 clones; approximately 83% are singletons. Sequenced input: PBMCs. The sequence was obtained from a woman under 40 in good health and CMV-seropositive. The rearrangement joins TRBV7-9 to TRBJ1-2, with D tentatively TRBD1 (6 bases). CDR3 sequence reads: CASSLARGAQAYGYTF. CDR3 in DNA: TGTGCCAGCAGCTTAGCTCGGGGGGCGCAGGCCTATGGCTACACCTTC. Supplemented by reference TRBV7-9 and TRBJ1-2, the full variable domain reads DTGVSQNPRHKITKRGQNVTFRCDPISEHNRLYWYRQTLGQGPEFLTYFQNEAQLEKSRLLSDRFSAERPKGSFSTLEIQRTEQGDSAMYLCASSLARGAQAYGYTFGSGTRLTVV.